Below are 9 T cell receptor beta chains sequenced from a single sample in a study of breast tumors, draining lymph nodes, adjacent tissues. TCRdb called the multiplex PCR reads again in MiXCR, with one record for every CDR3 protein. Of approximately 100,000 distinct CDR3 sequences in the sample, approximately 22% were seen once. Samples came from axillary lymph nodes draining the breast cancer. Sample: axillary lymph node tissue. These receptor sequences come from a female donor with breast cancer. Some clones in this sample may be carry-over from other donors' samples.

This clonotype was detected many times. The chain links TRBV4-1 to TRBJ2-1; D is unclear. V lost 3 bases, J lost 6 bases, and 6 bases lay in between. Looked up from germline, CDR1 is MGHRA and CDR2 is YSYEKL. The CDR3 runs 12 residues. The CDR3 DNA follows: TGCGCCAGCAGCCATTCTGGCAATGAGCAGTTCTTC. Its protein is CASSHSGNEQFF.

This clonotype was counted at least ten times. The genes are TRBV5-6 and TRBJ2-2; D is unclear. CDR1 SGHDT and CDR2 YYEEEE come from the germline V gene. The V gene lost 4 bases and the J gene lost 8 bases, with 15 bases spanning the gap. The CDR3 consists of 14 residues. Here the CDR3 DNA reads TGTGCCAGCAGCCTACCATTAGGACCGGGGGAGCTGTTTTTT. This sequence encodes CASSLPLGPGELFF.

A single count supports this clonotype. The J gene is TRBJ1-1, the V gene TRBV9, with D maybe TRBD1 (6 bases). The CDR3 is 15 residues long. Trimming stripped 6 bases from V and 1 base from J, with 16 bases between. Germline loops: CDR1 SGDLS, CDR2 YYNGEE. CDR3 residues: CASTPVGGRNTEAFF. For the CDR3, the DNA is TGTGCCAGCACACCCGTGGGGGGGCGGAACACTGAAGCTTTCTTT.

In its sample, this clonotype was seen many times. The chain carries TRBV3-1 and TRBJ2-7; TRBD1 might be the D (6 bases). The CDR3 has 12 amino acids. CDR1 is LGHDT and CDR2 is YNNKEL in the germline V gene (reference sequence). Trimming removed 6 bases at V and 6 bases at J, with 12 bases between. The CDR3: CASSYRVGEQYF. CDR3 in DNA: TGTGCCAGCAGTTACAGGGTTGGCGAGCAGTACTTC.

As to this clonotype: This may arise from a read error, as a much more abundant clone is one base away. The conserved phenylalanine or tryptophan is not found at the CDR3 terminus, so this likely reflects a read error. The rearrangement joins TRBV3-1 to TRBJ2-7, with D possibly being TRBD1 (5 bases). CDR1 is LGHDT, CDR2 YNNKEL, per germline (reference sequence). The CDR3 has 14 residues. The V end was cut by 2 bases, the J end by 5 bases, with 13 bases between. As DNA, the CDR3 is TGTGCCAGCAGCCAAAGCTCAGGGTCCCACGAGCAGTACCTC. This codes for CASSQSSGSHEQYL.

This clonotype has only a few counts. This chain links TRBV12-3 or TRBV12-4 with TRBJ1-5; TRBD1 is a possible D gene (5 bases). Between the trimmed V and J ends, which lost 6 bases and 7 bases, there was a span of 10 bases. The CDR3 has 12 residues. The CDR3 protein is CASRQGLQPQHF. CDR3 DNA: TGTGCCAGCAGGCAGGGTTTACAGCCCCAGCATTTT.

Ten or more counts support this clonotype. V and J are TRBV6-5 and TRBJ2-7; 8 nucleotides align to TRBD1. CDR1 is MNHEY, CDR2 SVGAGI, per germline. Losses at the gene ends were 5 bases for V and 3 bases for J; bases not matched to a gene: 6. This CDR3 spans 14 amino acids. This CDR3 is CASSRYTGGYEQYF. Here the CDR3 DNA reads TGTGCCAGCAGTCGCTATACAGGGGGCTACGAGCAGTACTTC.

This clonotype was detected ten times or more. The CDR3 region has the DNA TGTGCCAGCAGCTTAGCACCGGGGGACAATCAGCCCCAGCATTTT. Translation: CASSLAPGDNQPQHF. The chain employs TRBV11-1 and TRBJ1-5; possibly TRBD1 for D (5 bases). There are 15 residues in the CDR3. The V and J ends lost 0 bases and 3 bases respectively, with 9 bases between them. The germline V gene encodes CDR1 SGHAT and CDR2 FQDESV (reference sequence). The whole variable domain, filled in from reference TRBV11-1 and TRBJ1-5, reads EAEVAQSPRYKITEKSQAVAFWCDPISGHATLYWYRQILGQGPELLVQFQDESVVDDSQLPKDRFSAERLKGVDSTLKIQPAELGDSAMYLCASSLAPGDNQPQHFGDGTRLSIL.

With respect to this clonotype: The conserved closing phenylalanine or tryptophan is absent in this CDR3, likely reflecting a read error. The CDR3 sequence is CAWSVGTGWRETQYS. The CDR3, as DNA: TGTGCCTGGAGTGTGGGGACAGGGTGGAGGGAGACCCAGTACTCC. V gene TRBV30 combines with J gene TRBJ2-5; 9 positions match TRBD1. This CDR3 is built from 15 residues. Germline lookup yields CDR1 GTSNPN and CDR2 SVGIG (reference sequence). Trimming removed 0 bases from V and 5 bases from J; junction bases left unmatched: 7.